The sequence of this T cell receptor beta chain was determined in a study of radiotherapy plus CTLA-4 blockade in lung cancer. The CDR3 length is 14 residues. V was clipped by 5 bases and J by 5 bases, with 15 bases between them. Germline V gene data show CDR1 as LNHDA and CDR2 as SQIVND (reference sequence). Sequencing was performed with immunoSEQ multiplex PCR; in TCRdb, only in-frame clones are kept and a portion is missing. Of tens of thousands of clones listed, 78% are singletons. The chain couples TRBV19 to TRBJ1-1, with D possibly being TRBD1 (5 bases). The source was peripheral blood, collected from a patient treated with radiotherapy plus ipilimumab. The sequence was collected from a human donor with non-small cell lung cancer who had a partial response to radiotherapy plus ipilimumab. Some clones in this sample may be carry-over from other donors' samples. The CDR3 here is CASSLALGETEAFF. CDR3 bases: TGTGCCAGTAGTCTGGCTTTAGGGGAAACTGAAGCTTTCTTT.